The table lists the clone carrying this T cell receptor (beta chain) with many counts. What it binds is not known. The CDR3 covers 14 residues. Deletions cut 4 bases from V and 5 bases from J, with 14 bases between. Germline loops: CDR1 MDHEN, CDR2 SYDVKM. The diagnostic basis comprised clinical symptoms, serum thyroxine and TRAb, thyroid ultrasound and orbital computed tomography. This specimen comes from a study of T cells in Graves' hyperthyroidism and ophthalmopathy. Looking at the study overall: Peripheral blood was collected at initial diagnosis, before any treatment. Study conclusions and caveats: With a median lead of approximately 6 months before onset, the model predicted ophthalmopathy.

RNA transcripts were the template for amplifying TCR beta CDR3 regions. Carried out on the TCR CDR3, a first-round RT-PCR used the HTBI primer set. One entry per CDR3 protein, called by TCRdb with MiXCR from the multiplex PCR reads. The top ten clones hold less than 4.5% of a sample with around 620,000 distinct CDR3 sequences, roughly 15% of them seen once. V usage is TRBV28 and J usage is TRBJ2-5, with D possibly called TRBD1 or TRBD2 (5 bases each). This TCR was recovered from a woman in her 30s with Graves' hyperthyroidism. What was sequenced was blood. This chain's CDR3 is CASSSTVWGETQYF. In DNA, the CDR3 is TGTGCCAGCAGTTCGACAGTTTGGGGGGAGACCCAGTACTTC.